The 3 T cell receptor beta chains below come from one sample, sequenced in a study of patients and donors after allogeneic stem cell transplantation. TCRdb re-called the RT-PCR reads with MiXCR, one entry per CDR3 protein. The table records some 960,000 distinct CDR3 sequences, over 15% of them present only once. Sequenced sample: blood, either unsorted or a sorted T cell fraction (not recorded which). Receptors were obtained from a human donor who was either an allogeneic HSCT recipient or a stem cell or donor lymphocyte infusion donor (not recorded which). It is not recorded whose cells these are; they may come from a transplant donor.

This chain uses TRBV20-1 with TRBJ2-3, with 7 bases lining up with TRBD2. Germline assignment: CDR1 DFQATT and CDR2 SNEGSKA (reference sequence). The CDR3 totals 14 residues. Losses at the gene ends were 7 bases for V and 7 bases for J; bases not matched to a gene: 14. The CDR3 reads CSGFGGGKENTQYF. The DNA for the CDR3 is TGCAGTGGATTCGGCGGGGGAAAAGAAAATACGCAGTATTTT.

The chain carries TRBV12-3 or TRBV12-4 and TRBJ2-6; D unresolved. Trimming took 5 bases from V and 0 from J, leaving 14 bases between them. This CDR3 is 17 amino acids long. The CDR3 is CASSPRIGPSGANVLTF. CDR3 in DNA: TGTGCCAGCAGTCCCCGTATAGGGCCCTCTGGGGCCAACGTCCTGACTTTC.

This clonotype has at least ten counts. Here the CDR3 reads CASSDHRVGGTDTQYF. CDR3 coding DNA: TGCGCCAGCAGCGACCACAGGGTTGGAGGCACAGATACGCAGTATTTT. J is TRBJ2-3 and V is TRBV5-1; TRBD1 is a possible D gene (6 bases). Germline V lookup: CDR1 SGHRS, CDR2 YFSETQ. The CDR3 is 16 amino acids. V lost 4 bases and J lost 1, with 16 bases in between.